This TCR beta chain was recovered during a study of T cell responses to AZD1222 COVID-19 vaccine. About the study: It was second doses at about 4 or about 12 weeks that were pooled. Study-wide points: Of the AZD1222 recipients, only six were seropositive at baseline. Vaccine-related CD4 TCRs covered spike, predominating at 160-218 and 743-854.

Points on this clone: Antigen unknown.

Trimming at V came to 7 bases and at J to 8 bases, leaving 10 bases not matched to a gene. CDR3 length equals 12 residues. CDR1 is SQVTM, CDR2 ANQGSEA, per germline. Repertoires were generated with immunoSEQ multiplex PCR, while TCRdb's copy carries only in-frame clones and drops some. Among about 68,000 clones listed, 80% to 85% were seen once. This clonotype originated in an adult in good health. The chain joins TRBV29-1 to TRBJ1-2; 7 bases are a match to TRBD1. The source material was peripheral blood, sampled on day 0 of AZD1222 vaccination. The CDR3 DNA reads TGCAGCGCACCGGGACAGAGGGCCGGCTACACCTTC. Protein sequence: CSAPGQRAGYTF.